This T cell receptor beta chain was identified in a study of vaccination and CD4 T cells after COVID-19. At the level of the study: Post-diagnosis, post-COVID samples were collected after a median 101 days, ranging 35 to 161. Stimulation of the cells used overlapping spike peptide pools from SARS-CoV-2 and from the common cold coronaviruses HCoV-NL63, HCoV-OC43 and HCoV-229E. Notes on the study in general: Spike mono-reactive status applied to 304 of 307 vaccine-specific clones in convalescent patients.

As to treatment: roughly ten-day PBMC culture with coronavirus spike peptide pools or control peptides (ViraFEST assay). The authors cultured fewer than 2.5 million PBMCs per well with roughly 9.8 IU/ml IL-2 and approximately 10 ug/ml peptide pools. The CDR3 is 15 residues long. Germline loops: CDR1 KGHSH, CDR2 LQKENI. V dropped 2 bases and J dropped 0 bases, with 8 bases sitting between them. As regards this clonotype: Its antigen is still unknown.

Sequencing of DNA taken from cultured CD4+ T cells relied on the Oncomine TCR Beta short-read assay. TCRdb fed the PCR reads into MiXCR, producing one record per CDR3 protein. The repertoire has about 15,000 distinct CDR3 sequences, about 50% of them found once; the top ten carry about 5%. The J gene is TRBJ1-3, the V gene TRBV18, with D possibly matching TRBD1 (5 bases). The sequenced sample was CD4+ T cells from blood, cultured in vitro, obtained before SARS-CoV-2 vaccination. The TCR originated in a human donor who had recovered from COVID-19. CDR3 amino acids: CASSPGGNSGNTIYF. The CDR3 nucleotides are TGTGCCAGCTCACCAGGGGGGAACTCTGGAAACACCATATATTTT. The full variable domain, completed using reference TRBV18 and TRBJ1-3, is NAGVMQNPRHLVRRRGQEARLRCSPMKGHSHVYWYRQLPEEGLKFMVYLQKENIIDESGMPKERFSAEFPKEGPSILRIQQVVRGDSAAYFCASSPGGNSGNTIYFGEGSWLTVV.